This T cell receptor (beta chain) was found in a study of blood T cell repertoires in COVID-19. Study as a whole: The study drew acute and convalescent COVID-19 samples from the United States, Italy and Spain.

Participants spanned ages about 18 to 90 years and resided in fewer than 30 US areas. Participant reports of clinical history set cohort assignment. Method: immunoSEQ multiplex PCR; TCRdb's copy keeps in-frame clones and lacks some. This table holds a few hundred thousand clones, over 85% found once. Trimming removed 2 bases from V and 5 bases from J, with 13 bases in between. This CDR3 has 13 residues. The germline V gene has CDR1 GTSNPN and CDR2 SVGIG (reference sequence). This clone was seen at least ten times. Sequenced: PBMCs or T cells enriched from blood (not recorded which). The chain has TRBV30 and TRBJ2-7, with a possible D match to TRBD1 (5 bases). The clonotype originates from a woman aged 45-65 years who had been exposed to COVID-19. Here the CDR3 DNA reads TGTGCCTGGAGTACAGGATCGGGCGACGAGCAGTACTTC. Its translation: CAWSTGSGDEQYF.